One sample yielded the 18 T cell receptor beta chains listed below, sequenced in a study of CD8+ T cells in alopecia areata. Specified treatment: oral pan-JAK inhibitor, 5-10 mg twice daily. Extraction of RNA preceded its reverse transcription into cDNA, which served as the sequencing template. TCRdb's table, derived via immunoSEQ multiplex PCR, lists solely in-frame clones and lacks some. The table lists 200,000 or so clones, roughly two fifths of them singletons. This sample comprised CD4+ T cells sorted from blood, obtained at roughly week 30, from a patient treated with tofacitinib. These receptor sequences come from a human donor with alopecia areata.

CDR3 coding DNA: TGTGCCAGCAGTGCACTCCCGGGAGGGCCCTGGGAGCAGTACTTC. This gives the protein CASSALPGGPWEQYF. V and J are TRBV28 and TRBJ2-7; 8 bases are shared with TRBD2. The CDR3 is 15 amino acids. V shed 5 bases, J shed 7 bases, and the junction held 13 bases outside the gene matches. Germline loops: CDR1 MDHEN, CDR2 SYDVKM. The variable domain in full, with the rest retrieved from reference TRBV28 and TRBJ2-7, is DVKVTQSSRYLVKRTGEKVFLECVQDMDHENMFWYRQDPGLGLRLIYFSYDVKMKEKGDIPEGYSVSREKKERFSLILESASTNQTSMYLCASSALPGGPWEQYFGPGTRLTVT.

The V and J genes are TRBV29-1 and TRBJ1-2, with 7 nucleotides matching TRBD1. Germline CDR1 SQVTM, CDR2 ANQGSEA. The trim removed 4 bases at V and 2 bases at J, leaving 4 bases unmatched. This CDR3 is 13 amino acids long. The DNA for the CDR3 is TGCAGCGTTGGGAAGGGGGCAAACTATGGCTACACCTTC. Translation gives CSVGKGANYGYTF.

The CDR3 here is CASSLVGGNTIYF. CDR3 nucleotides: TGTGCCAGCAGCTTGGTGGGAGGAAACACCATATATTTT. The chain combines TRBV5-6 with TRBJ1-3, with D unclear. Germline lookup yields CDR1 SGHDT and CDR2 YYEEEE. Trimming left V 0 bases short and J 4 bases short, with 5 bases between. The CDR3 runs to 13 residues.

The genes are TRBV2 and TRBJ2-1; 9 bases map to TRBD2. CDR1 SNHLY and CDR2 FYNNEI come from the germline V gene. The CDR3 has 16 amino acids. The ends lost 6 bases at V and 4 bases at J; junction bases unmatched: 10. The CDR3 reads CASRKAGGMLYNEQFF. The DNA for the CDR3 is TGTGCCAGCAGAAAAGCGGGGGGAATGCTATACAATGAGCAGTTCTTC.

This clone was found a few times. This chain connects TRBV27 to TRBJ1-2; D unclear. Germline CDR1 reads MNHEY; CDR2 reads SMNVEV (reference sequence). The V gene lost 0 bases and the J gene lost 2 bases, with 4 bases spanning the gap. The CDR3 length is 13 residues. The CDR3, as DNA: TGTGCCAGCAGTTTATCGGACAACTATGGCTACACCTTC. Amino acids: CASSLSDNYGYTF.

The V and J genes are TRBV4-1 and TRBJ2-1; 12 bases agree with TRBD2. V shed 0 bases and J 5 bases; nucleotides not matched to a gene: 8. Germline lookup yields CDR1 MGHRA and CDR2 YSYEKL. The CDR3 runs 18 residues. The CDR3, as DNA: TGCGCCAGCAGCCAAGATTTAATGGCTAGCGGGAGGGACAATGAGCAGTTCTTC. Its translation is CASSQDLMASGRDNEQFF.

This chain joins TRBV30 and TRBJ1-2; tentatively, D is TRBD1 (5 bases). The CDR3 is 12 amino acids. The germline CDR1 and CDR2 sequences are GTSNPN and SVGIG (reference sequence). V was trimmed by 1 base and J by 2 bases, leaving 5 bases between them. CDR3 bases: TGTGCCTGGAGTGGACAGAACTATGGCTACACCTTC. It specifies CAWSGQNYGYTF. The whole variable domain, remainder taken from reference TRBV30 and TRBJ1-2, is SQTIHQWPATLVQPVGSPLSLECTVEGTSNPNLYWYRQAAGRGLQLLFYSVGIGQISSEVPQNLSASRPQDRQFILSSKKLLLSDSGFYLCAWSGQNYGYTFGSGTRLTVV.

The rearrangement links TRBV15 to TRBJ2-1, with D perhaps matching TRBD2 (6 bases). The CDR3 is made up of 13 amino acids. CDR1 is LNHNV, CDR2 YYDKDF, per germline (reference sequence). Trimming removed 5 bases at V and 7 bases at J, with 12 bases between. The CDR3 spells CATSPGRRNEQFF. The CDR3 nucleotides are TGTGCCACCAGCCCGGGGAGGAGGAATGAGCAGTTCTTC.

This chain uses TRBV4-1 with TRBJ2-2; TRBD1 might be the D (5 bases). Trimming removed 2 bases from V and 0 bases from J, with 10 bases in between. The V gene's germline CDR1 is MGHRA and CDR2 YSYEKL. CDR3 length equals 16 residues. In nucleotides, the CDR3 is TGCGCCAGCAGCCAAAGAGACAGCGCGAACACCGGGGAGCTGTTTTTT. As protein: CASSQRDSANTGELFF.

The chain joins TRBV30 to TRBJ2-3; perhaps TRBD2 as D (6 bases). Germline CDR1 reads GTSNPN; CDR2 reads SVGIG (reference sequence). The CDR3 has 13 residues. Deletions cut 5 bases from V and 2 bases from J, with 11 bases between. The chain's CDR3 is CAWARGTTDTQYF. DNA for the CDR3: TGTGCCTGGGCCCGGGGGACCACAGATACGCAGTATTTT.

This clone was recorded a few times. The CDR3 nucleotides are TGTGCCAGCACCTCCGGGAGGGGGAACTATGGCTACACCTTC. It translates to CASTSGRGNYGYTF. The chain uses TRBV9 and TRBJ1-2; TRBD1 is a possible D gene (6 bases). CDR3 length: 14 residues. Trimming took 6 bases from V and 2 from J, leaving 14 bases between them. Germline lookup yields CDR1 SGDLS and CDR2 YYNGEE.

This clone was counted a few times. As DNA, the CDR3 is TGTGCCAGCAGCTCACCCGGCTATGGCTACACCTTC. This codes for CASSSPGYGYTF. The rearrangement uses TRBV7-6 and TRBJ1-2; D ambiguous. Germline-derived CDR1 and CDR2 are SGHVS and FNYEAQ. The CDR3 sequence is 12 residues long. Trimming shortened V by 4 bases and J by 4 bases, and 7 bases separated the two germline ends.

The chain joins TRBV5-5 to TRBJ1-4; D is undetermined. Trimming left V 4 bases short and J 0 bases short, with 10 bases between. The CDR3 covers 15 residues. The germline CDR1 and CDR2 sequences are SGHKS and YYEKEE (reference sequence). The CDR3 reads CASSPIVSTNEKLFF. The CDR3 bases are TGTGCCAGCAGCCCCATTGTTTCAACTAATGAAAAACTGTTTTTT.

The chain links TRBV30 to TRBJ1-3; a weak D match, TRBD1 (6 bases). Trimming stripped 2 bases from V and 0 bases from J, with 8 bases between. The CDR3 is 14 amino acids. Germline assignment: CDR1 GTSNPN and CDR2 SVGIG (reference sequence). CDR3 coding DNA: TGTGCCTGGAGTAAACAGGGCTCTGGAAACACCATATATTTT. This translates into CAWSKQGSGNTIYF.

The chain combines TRBV7-9 with TRBJ1-6; D gene ambiguous. Germline V CDR1 and CDR2: SEHNR, FQNEAQ (reference sequence). The length of the CDR3 is 13 residues. The V end was cut by 8 bases, the J end by 7 bases, with 12 bases between. CDR3 sequence: CASQGAANSPLHF. CDR3 bases: TGTGCCAGCCAAGGAGCGGCGAATTCACCCCTCCACTTT.

This clone was observed at least ten times. The chain uses TRBV7-9 and TRBJ1-5; D unclear. CDR1 is SEHNR, CDR2 FQNEAQ, per germline (reference sequence). The CDR3 contains 13 residues. V lost 2 bases and J lost 1, with 3 bases in between. CDR3 sequence (DNA): TGTGCCAGCAGCTTACGGAGCAATCAGCCCCAGCATTTT. Residues: CASSLRSNQPQHF.

This chain links TRBV29-1 with TRBJ1-1, with TRBD1 identical over 8 bases. The ends lost 8 bases at V and 2 bases at J; junction bases unmatched: 4. This CDR3 is built from 12 residues. Per the germline V gene, CDR1 is SQVTM and CDR2 is ANQGSEA. CDR3 sequence: CSTGTGNTEAFF. In nucleotides, the CDR3 is TGCAGCACCGGGACAGGAAACACTGAAGCTTTCTTT.

V is TRBV23-1 and J is TRBJ1-2; D might be TRBD1 (6 bases). TRBV23-1 is identified as an open reading frame with a role that is uncertain. This CDR3 has 16 residues. V was clipped by 2 bases and J by 3 bases, with 16 bases between them. The DNA of the CDR3 is TGCGCCAGCAGTCAAATTACTTGGGGGCTACACTATGGCTACACCTTC. Translating it yields CASSQITWGLHYGYTF.